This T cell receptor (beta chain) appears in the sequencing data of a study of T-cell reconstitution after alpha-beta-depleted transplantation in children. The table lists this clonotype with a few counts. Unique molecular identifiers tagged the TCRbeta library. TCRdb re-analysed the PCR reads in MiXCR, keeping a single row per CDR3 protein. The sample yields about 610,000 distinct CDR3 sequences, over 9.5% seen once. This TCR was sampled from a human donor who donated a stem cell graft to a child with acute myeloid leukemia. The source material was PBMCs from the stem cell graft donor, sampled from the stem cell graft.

The CDR3 here is CASSLSGNNQPQHF. DNA of the CDR3: TGTGCCAGCAGTTTATCAGGGAACAATCAGCCCCAGCATTTT. This rearrangement joins TRBV28 to TRBJ1-5; weak D call: TRBD1 (5 bases). The germline V and J ends were trimmed by 1 base and 3 bases, with 7 bases remaining between them. The CDR3 extends over 14 amino acids. Germline V gene sequence: CDR1 MDHEN, CDR2 SYDVKM.